This record looks at one T cell receptor beta chain sequence and its context. The same CDR3 arises from other DNA sequences in this sample as well. The sample is drawn from a study of shared clonotypes between healthy human individuals. Produced via immunoSEQ multiplex PCR; TCRdb's table is partial and in-frame only. This table has approximately 2,200,000 clones, 93% appearing once. The naive CD8 population came from CD45RO-negative cells selected for CCR7, without terminally differentiated effector memory CD45RA+ cells. The V and J ends lost 3 bases and 6 bases respectively, with 8 bases between them. The CDR3 consists of 12 residues. In germline, CDR1 is MGHRA, CDR2 YSYEKL.

The sequencing sample was made of naive CD8+ T cells from PBMCs. The chain is built from TRBV4-1 and TRBJ1-1; D is ambiguous. The TCR comes from a man younger than 30 in good health. Some clones in this sample may be carry-over from other donors' samples. CDR3 sequence (DNA): TGCGCCAGCAGCCATGTAGGCGCTGAAGCTTTCTTT. Encoded protein: CASSHVGAEAFF.